The 9 T cell receptor beta chains reported below all come from one sample, sequenced in a study of T cell repertoires in cytomegalovirus infection. TCRdb re-analysed the reads in MiXCR, keeping a single row per CDR3 protein. The sample includes about 320,000 distinct CDR3 sequences, around 9.5% of them seen just once. Sequencing input: PBMCs. These receptors all come from a human donor in good health (CMV status not recorded). Some clones in this sample may be carry-over from other donors' samples.

This clonotype came up many times. This chain uses TRBV7-2 with TRBJ2-5; D remains ambiguous. Between the trimmed V and J ends, which lost 0 bases and 5 bases, there was a span of 10 bases. The CDR3 is 14 amino acids. CDR1 is SGHTA and CDR2 is FQGNSA in the germline V gene. The CDR3 spells CASSLAGSGETQYF. As DNA, the CDR3 is TGTGCCAGCAGCTTAGCGGGTAGTGGTGAGACCCAGTACTTC.

This sequence joins TRBV6-5 and TRBJ1-2, with TRBD1 matching over 8 bases. The CDR3 runs to 13 residues. In germline, CDR1 is MNHEY, CDR2 SVGAGI. The V and J ends lost 5 bases and 8 bases, in that order; junction bases with no gene match: 7. CDR3 DNA: TGTGCCAGCAGTCGACAGGGGACCCTCGGCTACACCTTC. This codes for CASSRQGTLGYTF.

The V call is TRBV28, the J call TRBJ2-1; D is perhaps TRBD1 (6 bases). The CDR3 contains 15 residues. The V gene lost 8 bases and the J gene lost 7 bases, with 21 bases spanning the gap. Per germline, CDR1 MDHEN and CDR2 SYDVKM. This chain's CDR3 is CASASRGGTNNEQFF. The CDR3 nucleotides are TGTGCCAGCGCCTCCCGAGGGGGTACAAATAATGAGCAGTTCTTC.

This clonotype was counted only a few times. The chain combines TRBV7-8 with TRBJ2-7; D is uncertain. Germline loops: CDR1 SGHVS, CDR2 FQNEAQ. Trimming took off 1 base at V and 0 bases at J, with 10 bases between the two ends. This CDR3 is 15 amino acids long. The CDR3 is CASSLGVLSSYEQYF. The CDR3 nucleotides read TGTGCCAGCAGCTTAGGGGTCCTGAGCTCCTACGAGCAGTACTTC.

The chain is built from TRBV6-2 or TRBV6-3 and TRBJ1-1; D is unclear. This CDR3 spans 11 amino acids. V was cut by 7 bases and J by 3 bases, with 6 bases left in between. Germline loops: CDR1 MNHEY, CDR2 SVGEGT. The CDR3 sequence: CASKVDTEAFF. The CDR3 DNA reads as TGTGCCAGCAAGGTGGACACTGAAGCTTTCTTT.

This clonotype was observed a handful of times. The rearrangement uses TRBV2 and TRBJ2-1, with D perhaps assigned TRBD1 or TRBD2 (5 bases each). Germline V gives CDR1 SNHLY, CDR2 FYNNEI. The CDR3 has 14 amino acids. Trimming left V 3 bases short and J 8 bases short, with 14 bases between. The CDR3 DNA reads as TGTGCCAGCAGTGACAGGGACGTAGTGGATGAGCAGTTCTTC. Protein: CASSDRDVVDEQFF.

In its sample, this clonotype was seen many times. V and J are TRBV7-2 and TRBJ2-7; D tentatively fits TRBD1 or TRBD2 (5 bases each). Trimming cost V 1 base and J 0 bases, with 13 bases left between them. The CDR3 totals 16 residues. CDR1 SGHTA and CDR2 FQGNSA come from the germline V gene. CDR3 in DNA: TGTGCCAGCAGCTTAGGAGCAGGGAGCGTCTCCTACGAGCAGTACTTC. This encodes CASSLGAGSVSYEQYF. The whole variable domain, remainder taken from reference TRBV7-2 and TRBJ2-7, is GAGVSQSPSNKVTEKGKDVELRCDPISGHTALYWYRQSLGQGLEFLIYFQGNSAPDKSGLPSDRFSAERTGGSVSTLTIQRTQQEDSAVYLCASSLGAGSVSYEQYFGPGTRLTVT.

This clonotype was seen repeatedly, ten times or more. The CDR3 protein is CASSSGGQGVAEQYF. CDR3 bases: TGCGCCAGCAGCTCCGGGGGACAGGGGGTCGCCGAGCAGTACTTC. This rearrangement joins TRBV5-1 to TRBJ2-7, with 11 positions matching TRBD1. This CDR3 is 15 amino acids long. Trimming took 3 bases from V and 6 from J; bases not matched to a gene: 8. The germline V gene encodes CDR1 SGHRS and CDR2 YFSETQ.

This clonotype has a count of ten or more. The chain has TRBV7-2 and TRBJ1-5; perhaps TRBD1 as D (6 bases). There are 12 residues in the CDR3. Germline-derived CDR1 and CDR2 are SGHTA and FQGNSA. The germline V and J ends were trimmed by 5 bases and 8 bases, with 10 bases remaining between them. The CDR3 region has the DNA TGTGCCAGCAGCGTTCAGGGGAAGCCCCAGCATTTT. It encodes CASSVQGKPQHF.